The clone carrying this T cell receptor beta chain counts as medium-sized. Its antigen remains unidentified. V was pared by 4 bases and J by 6 bases, with 10 bases of the junction left unmatched. This CDR3 has 15 residues. From germline, CDR1 is SGHTA and CDR2 FQGNSA. The data are from a study of blood T cells in healthy people across ages. Study summary: For every two T cells, template switching captured about one barcoded beta molecule.

A sample-barcoded 5' primer and a J-beta primer mix were used in a second PCR of roughly 7 to 12 cycles. Through a template-switch adaptor with 12 random nucleotides, each cDNA molecule received a tag. MiXCR, applied by TCRdb to the 5' RACE reads, yields one record per CDR3 protein. Of 800,000 or so distinct CDR3 sequences listed, roughly 46% are singletons. Study observations and caveats: Samples with more naive T cells showed higher observed beta diversity.

This sequence joins TRBV7-2 and TRBJ2-3, with 7 nucleotides matching TRBD2. This clonotype was obtained from an older man in good health. What was sequenced was blood. Here the CDR3 DNA reads TGTGCCAGCAGCTACCAGGGAGGGCTACAGGATACGCAGTATTTT. Translation: CASSYQGGLQDTQYF.